These 25 T cell receptor beta chains were all obtained from the same sample, sequenced in a study of regulatory T cells in long-lasting Graves disease. TCRdb ran MiXCR on the reads and lists one entry per CDR3 protein. Here the sample spans 730 or so distinct CDR3 sequences, about 88% being singletons. After RNA was extracted from PBMCs, the TCR library was made from it. Sample: peripheral blood mononuclear cells (PBMCs), taken with antithyroid drug treatment, in newly diagnosed or persistent Graves disease (not recorded which). These receptors were collected from a woman aged 45-59 years with Graves disease.

V usage is TRBV7-9 and J usage is TRBJ1-6; TRBD1 might be the D (5 bases). Germline V gives CDR1 SEHNR, CDR2 FQNEAQ (reference sequence). V was trimmed by 3 bases and J by 0 bases, leaving 6 bases between them. There are 15 residues in the CDR3. CDR3 DNA sequence: TGTGCCAGCAGCTTGGGGGGCTCCTATAATTCACCCCTCCACTTT. Its protein is CASSLGGSYNSPLHF.

This chain connects TRBV20-1 to TRBJ2-3; 14 nucleotides agree with TRBD2. Germline loops: CDR1 DFQATT, CDR2 SNEGSKA (reference sequence). CDR3 size: 18 residues. V was clipped by 3 bases and J by 4 bases; unmatched bases: 12. For the CDR3, the DNA is TGCAGTGCTAGGGGACTAGCGGGAGCCGCCCCACACCCAGATACGCAGTATTTT. Residues: CSARGLAGAAPHPDTQYF.

The chain couples TRBV27 to TRBJ2-3; no clear D gene. V lost 3 bases and J 4 bases, leaving 8 bases between the germline ends. CDR1 MNHEY and CDR2 SMNVEV come from the germline V gene (reference sequence). This CDR3 comprises 13 residues. CDR3: CASSLSRPDTQYF. CDR3 sequence (DNA): TGTGCCAGCAGTTTGAGTCGCCCAGATACGCAGTATTTT.

This chain connects TRBV6-4 to TRBJ1-5; 7 bases fit TRBD1. The germline gives CDR1 MRHNA, CDR2 SNTAGT. V gave up 4 bases and J gave up 2 bases; unmatched junction bases: 2. The CDR3 consists of 14 residues. DNA for the CDR3: TGTGCCAGCAGTGGTACAGGGGGCAATCAGCCCCAGCATTTT. This encodes CASSGTGGNQPQHF.

This chain uses TRBV28 with TRBJ2-7; 9 bases are shared with TRBD2. CDR1 is MDHEN and CDR2 is SYDVKM in the germline V gene. This CDR3 is built from 14 residues. J was trimmed by 2 bases and V by 5 bases; bases with no gene match: 4. CDR3 protein: CASSTTSGTYEQYF. CDR3 nucleotide sequence: TGTGCCAGCAGTACGACTAGCGGCACCTACGAGCAGTACTTC.

The chain combines TRBV20-1 with TRBJ2-2; 13 bases agree with TRBD2. The CDR3 is 17 amino acids. Germline-derived CDR1 and CDR2 are DFQATT and SNEGSKA (reference sequence). Trimming took 2 bases from V and 6 from J; bases not matched to a gene: 9. The CDR3 spells CSARKGLAGWYAGELFF. The CDR3 DNA reads TGCAGTGCTAGAAAGGGACTAGCGGGATGGTACGCCGGGGAGCTGTTTTTT.

The count of this clonotype is one. The chain recombines TRBV23-1 with TRBJ1-5; D remains ambiguous. TRBV23-1 is an ORF, with its function uncertain. Trimming removed 0 bases from V and 3 bases from J, with 6 bases in between. This CDR3 is 14 amino acids long. The CDR3 bases are TGCGCCAGCAGTCAATCGGAGGTCAATCAGCCCCAGCATTTT. Translated: CASSQSEVNQPQHF.

This chain connects TRBV21-1 to TRBJ1-2. TRBV21-1 is flagged as a pseudogene. The CDR3 runs to 17 residues. CDR3 DNA sequence: TGTGCCAGCAGCAAAATCTGGACCCGACAACCCTCCTATGGCTACACCTTC. Translated, it gives CASSKIWTRQPSYGYTF.

As DNA, the CDR3 is TGCAGCGTCTCACCCGGGACTAGCTTTACCTACGAGCAGTACTTC. It specifies CSVSPGTSFTYEQYF. This rearrangement joins TRBV29-1 to TRBJ2-7; 9 bases line up with TRBD2. The trim removed 6 bases at V and 2 bases at J, leaving 11 bases unmatched. This CDR3 is 15 amino acids long. Germline loops: CDR1 SQVTM, CDR2 ANQGSEA.

This sequence joins TRBV6-5 and TRBJ1-2; D is undetermined. V shed 3 bases and J shed 1 base, with 6 bases lying between them. The CDR3 is 13 amino acids. The germline CDR1 and CDR2 sequences are MNHEY and SVGAGI. CDR3 bases: TGTGCCAGCAGTTATGTTCGTAACTATGGCTACACCTTC. Its protein product is CASSYVRNYGYTF.

This chain connects TRBV15 to TRBJ2-1; weak D call: TRBD2 (7 bases). The V gene lost 5 bases and the J gene lost 0 bases, with 17 bases spanning the gap. Germline V gene sequence: CDR1 LNHNV, CDR2 YYDKDF (reference sequence). The CDR3 loop spans 17 amino acids. The CDR3 coding sequence is TGTGCCACCAGCGAAACCCGCGGGGGCCCCTCCTACAATGAGCAGTTCTTC. Translated, it gives CATSETRGGPSYNEQFF.

This clonotype was counted a few times. The J gene is TRBJ1-6, the V gene TRBV5-1; D is perhaps TRBD1 (5 bases). This CDR3 contains 14 residues. CDR1 is SGHRS and CDR2 is YFSETQ in the germline V gene. The V end was cut by 0 bases, the J end by 10 bases, with 11 bases between. CDR3 sequence: CASSLGQGISPLHF. DNA of the CDR3: TGCGCCAGCAGCTTGGGCCAGGGAATCTCACCCCTCCACTTT.

CDR3 nucleotides: TGTGCCAGCAGCTGGGACAGGGGGTCTTCACCCCTCCACTTT. Translation gives CASSWDRGSSPLHF. The chain joins TRBV12-3 or TRBV12-4 to TRBJ1-6, with 11 bases lining up with TRBD1. This CDR3 region has 14 residues. J lost 9 bases, V lost 6 bases, and 4 bases had no gene match.

The chain links TRBV5-1 to TRBJ2-1; 12 bases are a match to TRBD2. Germline CDR1 SGHRS, CDR2 YFSETQ. This CDR3 is built from 17 residues. The V gene end was trimmed by 4 bases and the J gene end by 5 bases; junction bases not matched to a gene: 10. CDR3 amino acids: CASSPTLAGGPDNEQFF. CDR3 nucleotide sequence: TGCGCCAGCAGCCCGACCCTAGCGGGAGGGCCAGACAATGAGCAGTTCTTC.

This chain connects TRBV10-2 to TRBJ1-6, with a weak D call TRBD1 (6 bases). Per germline, CDR1 WSHSY and CDR2 SAAADI. CDR3 length equals 14 residues. V lost 6 bases and J lost 5, with 11 bases in between. Here the CDR3 reads CASSSTGNNSPLHF. CDR3 nucleotide sequence: TGCGCCAGCAGCTCTACAGGGAATAATTCACCCCTCCACTTT.

The rearrangement joins TRBV29-1 to TRBJ2-3, with D unclear. This CDR3 comprises 13 residues. Trimming removed 1 base at V and 3 bases at J, with 8 bases between. Germline V gene lookup returns CDR1 SQVTM and CDR2 ANQGSEA. This chain's CDR3 is CSVEGSVTDTQYF. CDR3 DNA: TGCAGCGTTGAAGGATCGGTGACAGATACGCAGTATTTT.

This chain connects TRBV12-3 or TRBV12-4 to TRBJ2-3, with D unclear. CDR3 length equals 15 residues. V dropped 3 bases and J dropped 1 base, with 11 bases sitting between them. The CDR3 DNA reads TGTGCCAGCAGTTTCCCAGGACCGGGCACAGATACGCAGTATTTT. It translates to CASSFPGPGTDTQYF.

J is TRBJ2-6 and V is TRBV5-1, with D perhaps matching TRBD2 (6 bases). The CDR3 is 16 amino acids. CDR1 SGHRS and CDR2 YFSETQ come from the germline V gene. V shed 4 bases and J shed 1 base, with 12 bases lying between them. The CDR3 here is CASSPNRGSGANVLTF. The CDR3, as DNA: TGCGCCAGCAGCCCGAATCGGGGGTCTGGGGCCAACGTCCTGACTTTC.

The J gene is TRBJ1-4, the V gene TRBV6-8, with a weak D call TRBD1 (5 bases). This CDR3 spans 19 amino acids. Deletions cut 0 bases from V and 7 bases from J, with 24 bases between. Germline assignment: CDR1 MNHGY and CDR2 SAAAGT. The chain's CDR3 is CASSYSILRERTRSEKLFF. CDR3 nucleotide sequence: TGTGCCAGCAGTTACTCGATTCTCAGGGAAAGGACTCGGAGTGAAAAACTGTTTTTT.

CDR3 sequence reads: CASSEGPSYNEQFF. As DNA, the CDR3 is TGTGCCAGCAGTGAGGGCCCTTCCTACAATGAGCAGTTCTTC. J is TRBJ2-1 and V is TRBV6-4, with D unresolved. Germline V lookup: CDR1 MRHNA, CDR2 SNTAGT. V shed 3 bases and J shed 1 base, with 7 bases lying between them. The CDR3 loop spans 14 amino acids.

The chain links TRBV27 to TRBJ1-6; 10 bases are a match to TRBD1. This CDR3 is built from 15 residues. Germline V CDR1 and CDR2: MNHEY, SMNVEV (reference sequence). Unmatched junction bases numbered 4, after V lost 4 bases and J lost 7 bases. The CDR3 sequence is CASSSGQGNNSPLHF. The DNA of the CDR3 is TGTGCCAGCAGTTCGGGACAGGGGAACAATTCACCCCTCCACTTT.

The chain uses TRBV19 and TRBJ2-2; D may correspond to TRBD1 or TRBD2 (6 bases each). V was clipped by 1 base and J by 5 bases, with 8 bases between them. Germline V gene lookup returns CDR1 LNHDA and CDR2 SQIVND (reference sequence). This CDR3 spans 14 amino acids. The CDR3: CASSIVGGTGELFF. The CDR3 DNA reads as TGTGCCAGTAGTATAGTAGGGGGGACCGGGGAGCTGTTTTTT.

The chain couples TRBV11-2 to TRBJ2-5; D ambiguous. Trimming took 1 base from V and 6 from J, leaving 6 bases between them. Per the germline V gene, CDR1 is SGHAT and CDR2 is FQNNGV. CDR3 length: 12 amino acids. The CDR3 region is CASSLVPQTQYF. The CDR3 DNA sequence: TGTGCCAGCAGCTTAGTCCCCCAGACCCAGTACTTC. The full variable domain, completed using reference TRBV11-2 and TRBJ2-5, is EAGVAQSPRYKIIEKRQSVAFWCNPISGHATLYWYQQILGQGPKLLIQFQNNGVVDDSQLPKDRFSAERLKGVDSTLKIQPAKLEDSAVYLCASSLVPQTQYFGPGTRLLVL.

CDR3 in amino acids: CASSSWSGANVLTF. In DNA, the CDR3 is TGTGCCAGCAGCTCTTGGTCTGGGGCCAACGTCCTGACTTTC. The chain carries TRBV5-6 and TRBJ2-6; D remains ambiguous. Trimming left V 3 bases short and J 1 base short, with 5 bases between. CDR3 length: 14 amino acids. Germline V lookup: CDR1 SGHDT, CDR2 YYEEEE.

The rearrangement joins TRBV27 to TRBJ1-1, with D unresolved. V was shortened by 1 base and J by 0 bases, with 12 bases between the two germline ends. The germline V gene encodes CDR1 MNHEY and CDR2 SMNVEV (reference sequence). CDR3 length equals 16 residues. The CDR3: CASSLWEQTMNTEAFF. CDR3 in DNA: TGTGCCAGCAGTTTATGGGAACAGACCATGAACACTGAAGCTTTCTTT.